This T cell receptor (beta chain) was sequenced in a study of blood T cell repertoires in COVID-19. For the study at large: From T cells, B-cell-depleted T cells, or PBMCs came the material, which was cDNA or gDNA.

Cohorts were assigned according to the clinical history that participants reported. Recovered Cohort 3 donors showed two negative PCRs, clearance, or symptom resolution. Sequencing was performed with immunoSEQ multiplex PCR; in TCRdb, only in-frame clones are kept and a portion is missing. The data show about 200,000 clones, about nine tenths seen once. The CDR3 length is 13 residues. V shed 1 base and J shed 11 bases, with 14 bases lying between them. Germline loops: CDR1 MGHRA, CDR2 YSYEKL. This chain uses TRBV4-1 with TRBJ1-1; the D is unclear. The sequence came from a man aged 25-40 years who had recovered from COVID-19. Sequencing input: PBMCs or T cells enriched from blood (not recorded which). The CDR3 spells CASSQGGLVWAFF. The DNA of the CDR3 is TGCGCCAGCAGCCAAGGCGGCCTTGTCTGGGCTTTCTTT.